This T cell receptor beta chain comes out of a study of post-analysis software for immune sequencing data. In the study overall: Courses of disease covered relapsing-remitting, secondary progressive and progressive-relapsing multiple sclerosis.

Findings and caveats of the study: The authors found that F measure strongly co-clustered same-batch samples. Four to six TRBV segments were significantly more frequent in patients than in controls. TRBV5-6, TRBV5-1 and TRBV20-1 were among these segments.

Incorporated into the TCR beta cDNA libraries were unique molecular identifiers, which served to reduce PCR and sequencing biases. TCRdb itself ran the PCR reads through MiXCR, one entry per CDR3 protein. Of 500,000 to 600,000 distinct CDR3 sequences listed, about 44% are singletons. This clonotype was detected a few times. The antigen remains unidentified. CDR3 length equals 15 residues. After removal of 4 bases from V and 4 bases from J, the junction contained 4 bases not matched to a gene. The germline CDR1 and CDR2 sequences are SGHRS and YFSETQ. The TCR originated in a girl under 18 with multiple sclerosis. The V and J genes are TRBV5-1 and TRBJ2-1, with TRBD2 identical over 11 bases. Specimen: blood. CDR3 in amino acids: CASSGTSGLYNEQFF. The CDR3 DNA follows: TGCGCCAGCAGCGGGACTAGCGGTCTTTACAATGAGCAGTTCTTC.